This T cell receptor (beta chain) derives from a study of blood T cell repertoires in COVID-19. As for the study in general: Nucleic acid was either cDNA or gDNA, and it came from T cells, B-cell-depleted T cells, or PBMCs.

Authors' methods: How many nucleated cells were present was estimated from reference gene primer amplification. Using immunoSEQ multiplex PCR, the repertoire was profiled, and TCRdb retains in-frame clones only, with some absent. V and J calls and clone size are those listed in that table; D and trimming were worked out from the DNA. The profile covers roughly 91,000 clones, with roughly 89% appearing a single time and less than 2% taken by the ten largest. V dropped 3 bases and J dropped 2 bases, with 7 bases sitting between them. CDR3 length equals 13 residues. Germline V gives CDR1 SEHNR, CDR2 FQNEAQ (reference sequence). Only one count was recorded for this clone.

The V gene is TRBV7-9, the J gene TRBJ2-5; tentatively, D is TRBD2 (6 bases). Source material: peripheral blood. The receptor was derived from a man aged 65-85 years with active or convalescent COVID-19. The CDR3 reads CASSLSGQETQYF. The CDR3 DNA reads TGTGCCAGCAGCTTGAGCGGGCAAGAGACCCAGTACTTC.